This T cell receptor (beta chain) was retrieved from a study of T cell changes during pregnancy in multiple sclerosis. The repertoire was sequenced with immunoSEQ multiplex PCR; TCRdb's copy has only in-frame clones and lacks some. The sample lists around 68,000 clones, around 92% occurring once. Germline V CDR1 and CDR2: SGHAT, FQNNGV. V gave up 7 bases and J gave up 6 bases, with 19 bases separating them. The CDR3 is made up of 14 amino acids. This rearrangement joins TRBV11-2 to TRBJ2-7; TRBD2 might be the D (6 bases). The sequence was collected from a female donor in good health, enrolled as a control in a pregnancy study. Specimen: peripheral blood, collected in the third trimester of pregnancy. CDR3 sequence reads: CASTPDRLGGEQYF. The CDR3 DNA reads TGTGCCAGCACCCCGGATAGGTTGGGGGGCGAGCAGTACTTC.